This record concerns one T cell receptor beta chain sequence. Its antigen is not identified. Assay: immunoSEQ multiplex PCR; the TCRdb copy retains only in-frame clones and omits some. The sample has about 140,000 clones, approximately 90% seen once. The sample originates from a study of cytomegalovirus exposure and HLA in healthy donors. General study findings and limits: Later, an analysis found that TCR clusters from the first cohort tended to co-occur in the roughly 120 validation repertoires. Under in vitro conditions, a few CMV-associated chains were confirmed as specific for CMV antigens.

The V segment lost 8 bases and the J segment 4 bases; nucleotides outside the gene matches: 0. Germline CDR1 reads MGHRA; CDR2 reads YSYEKL. The CDR3 spans 11 residues. Source material: PBMCs. The chain carries TRBV4-1 and TRBJ1-2, with 8 bases that match TRBD1. This TCR was sampled from a man aged 18 to 35 in good health and CMV-seropositive. The CDR3 DNA sequence: TGCGCCAGCCAGGGGGCCTATGGCTACACCTTC. It encodes CASQGAYGYTF.